One and the same sample provided the 7 T cell receptor beta chains below, sequenced in a study of blood T cells in healthy people across ages. Using a J-beta primer mix together with a sample-barcoded 5' primer, a second PCR was run for roughly 6 to 11 cycles. TCRdb reanalysed the 5' RACE reads using MiXCR and keeps one entry per CDR3 protein. Among about 1.4 million distinct CDR3 sequences listed, around 55% were seen once. The sequenced material came from blood. These receptors all come from a man between 18 and 29 years old in good health.

The gene calls are TRBV29-1 and TRBJ2-5; 7 nucleotides align to TRBD1. The CDR3 totals 15 residues. Losses at the gene ends were 2 bases for V and 0 bases for J; bases not matched to a gene: 6. Germline V CDR1 and CDR2: SQVTM, ANQGSEA. Here the CDR3 reads CSVELPDRDQETQYF. CDR3 nucleotide sequence: TGCAGCGTTGAATTACCAGACAGGGACCAAGAGACCCAGTACTTC. The full variable domain, with the rest looked up from reference TRBV29-1 and TRBJ2-5, is SAVISQKPSRDICQRGTSLTIQCQVDSQVTMMFWYRQQPGQSLTLIATANQGSEATYESGFVIDKFPISRPNLTFSTLTVSNMSPEDSSIYLCSVELPDRDQETQYFGPGTRLLVL.

The chain uses TRBV29-1 and TRBJ2-3, with D maybe TRBD2 (5 bases). Germline CDR1 is SQVTM and CDR2 is ANQGSEA. CDR3 size: 14 residues. The V and J ends lost 4 bases and 0 bases respectively, with 11 bases between them. This chain's CDR3 is CSVGKAASTDTQYF. DNA of the CDR3: TGCAGCGTTGGAAAAGCGGCTAGCACAGATACGCAGTATTTT.

The V and J genes are TRBV7-2 and TRBJ2-3; TRBD2 matches at 9 bases. CDR1 SGHTA and CDR2 FQGNSA come from the germline V gene. This CDR3 has 15 residues. Trimming took 4 bases from V and 6 from J; bases not matched to a gene: 8. The CDR3 nucleotides read TGTGCCAGCAGCTGGCGGGGGGGCGGCGTTGATACGCAGTATTTT. Translated: CASSWRGGGVDTQYF. Filled out from reference TRBV7-2 and TRBJ2-3, the complete variable domain reads GAGVSQSPSNKVTEKGKDVELRCDPISGHTALYWYRQSLGQGLEFLIYFQGNSAPDKSGLPSDRFSAERTGGSVSTLTIQRTQQEDSAVYLCASSWRGGGVDTQYFGPGTRLTVL.

V and J are TRBV6-6 and TRBJ2-1; D is perhaps TRBD2 (7 bases). V dropped 0 bases and J dropped 5 bases, with 14 bases sitting between them. Germline V gene lookup returns CDR1 MNHNY and CDR2 SVGAGI (reference sequence). The CDR3 length is 16 residues. The CDR3 loop is CASSYSLRGRDNEQFF. The CDR3 DNA reads as TGTGCCAGCAGTTACTCGTTGCGGGGGCGAGACAATGAGCAGTTCTTC.

This chain links TRBV6-4 with TRBJ2-3; the match to TRBD1 covers 9 bases. In germline, CDR1 is MRHNA, CDR2 SNTAGT. The J segment lost 4 bases and the V segment lost 3 bases, leaving 2 bases of the junction unmatched. This CDR3 has 14 residues. CDR3 coding DNA: TGTGCCAGCAGTGAGACAGGGGGGGCAGATACGCAGTATTTT. It codes for CASSETGGADTQYF.

CDR3 in amino acids: CASSLEGYNQPQHF. In nucleotides, the CDR3 is TGTGCCAGCAGTTTAGAGGGATACAATCAGCCCCAGCATTTT. The genes are TRBV12-3 or TRBV12-4 and TRBJ1-5; D remains unclear. V was cut by 1 base and J by 3 bases, with 7 bases left in between. The CDR3 has 14 residues.

This chain connects TRBV6-2 or TRBV6-3 to TRBJ2-7; TRBD2 might be the D (7 bases). The CDR3 has 16 residues. V gave up 4 bases and J gave up 0 bases, with 16 bases separating them. Germline loops: CDR1 MNHEY, CDR2 SVGEGT. The CDR3 reads CASSSSAGAHSYEQYF. CDR3 in DNA: TGTGCCAGCAGTTCGTCCGCGGGGGCCCACTCCTACGAGCAGTACTTC.